This TCR beta chain originates from a study of blood T cell repertoires in COVID-19. The CDR3 is 14 residues long. The germline V and J ends were trimmed by 7 bases and 1 base, with 13 bases remaining between them. CDR1 is LGHDT and CDR2 is YNNKEL in the germline V gene (reference sequence). Sequenced by immunoSEQ multiplex PCR; TCRdb stores in-frame clones only, minus some. The table has 300,000 or so clones, roughly nine tenths seen once. The sequence was collected from a woman aged 30 to 39 with COVID-19, enrolled during active disease. The V call is TRBV3-1 (or the pseudogene TRBV3-2), the J call TRBJ1-1, with D perhaps TRBD1 (6 bases). The source material was peripheral blood. CDR3 amino acids: CASTWQGKNTEAFF. The CDR3 nucleotides are TGTGCCAGCACCTGGCAGGGGAAGAACACTGAAGCTTTCTTT.